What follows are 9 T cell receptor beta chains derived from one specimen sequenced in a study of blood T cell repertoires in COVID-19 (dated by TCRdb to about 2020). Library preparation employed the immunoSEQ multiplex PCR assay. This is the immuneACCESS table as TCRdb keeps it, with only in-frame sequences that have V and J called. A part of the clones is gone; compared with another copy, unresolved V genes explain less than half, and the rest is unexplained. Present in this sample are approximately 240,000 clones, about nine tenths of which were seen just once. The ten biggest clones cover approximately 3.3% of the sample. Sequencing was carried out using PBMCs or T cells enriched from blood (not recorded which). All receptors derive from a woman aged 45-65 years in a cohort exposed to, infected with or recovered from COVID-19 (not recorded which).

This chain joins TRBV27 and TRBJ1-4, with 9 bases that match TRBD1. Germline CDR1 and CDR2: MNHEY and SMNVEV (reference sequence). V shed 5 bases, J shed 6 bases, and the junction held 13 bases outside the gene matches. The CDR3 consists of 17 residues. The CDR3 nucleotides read TGTGCCAGCAGTCCATATGGGGGACAGGGTCAATATGAAAAACTGTTTTTT. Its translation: CASSPYGGQGQYEKLFF.

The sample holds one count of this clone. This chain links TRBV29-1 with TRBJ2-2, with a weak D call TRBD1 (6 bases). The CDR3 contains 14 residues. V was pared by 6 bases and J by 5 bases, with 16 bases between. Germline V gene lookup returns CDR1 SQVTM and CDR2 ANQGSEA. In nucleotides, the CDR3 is TGCAGCGTCTCCCGGGACACCACAACCGGGGAGCTGTTTTTT. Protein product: CSVSRDTTTGELFF.

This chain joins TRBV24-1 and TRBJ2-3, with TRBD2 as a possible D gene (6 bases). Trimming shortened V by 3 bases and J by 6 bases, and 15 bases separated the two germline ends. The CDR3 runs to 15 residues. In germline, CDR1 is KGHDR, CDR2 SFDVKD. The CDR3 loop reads CATSDTSGVPDTQYF. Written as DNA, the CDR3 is TGTGCCACCAGTGATACTTCGGGGGTTCCCGATACGCAGTATTTT.

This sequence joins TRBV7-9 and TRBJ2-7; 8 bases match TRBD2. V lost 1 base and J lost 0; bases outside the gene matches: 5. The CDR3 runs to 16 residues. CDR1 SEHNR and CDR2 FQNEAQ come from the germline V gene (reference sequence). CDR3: CASSLVGGGSSYEQYF. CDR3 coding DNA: TGTGCCAGCAGCTTAGTTGGCGGGGGGTCCTCCTACGAGCAGTACTTC.

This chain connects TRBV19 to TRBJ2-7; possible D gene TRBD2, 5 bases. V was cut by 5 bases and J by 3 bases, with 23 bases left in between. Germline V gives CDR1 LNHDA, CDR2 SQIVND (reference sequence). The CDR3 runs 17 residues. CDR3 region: CASSPPGFGNGVYEQYF. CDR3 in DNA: TGTGCCAGTAGTCCGCCGGGGTTCGGGAATGGCGTCTACGAGCAGTACTTC. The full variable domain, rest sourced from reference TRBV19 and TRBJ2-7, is DGGITQSPKYLFRKEGQNVTLSCEQNLNHDAMYWYRQDPGQGLRLIYYSQIVNDFQKGDIAEGYSVSREKKESFPLTVTSAQKNPTAFYLCASSPPGFGNGVYEQYFGPGTRLTVT.

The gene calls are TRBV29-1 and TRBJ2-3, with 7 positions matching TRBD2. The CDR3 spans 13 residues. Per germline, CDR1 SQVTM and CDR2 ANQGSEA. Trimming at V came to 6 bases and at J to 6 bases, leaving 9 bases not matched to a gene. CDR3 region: CSVAPSGVDTQYF. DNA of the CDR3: TGCAGCGTGGCCCCCAGCGGGGTCGATACGCAGTATTTT.

The CDR3 sequence is CASSLDEGAGYTF. The DNA for the CDR3 is TGTGCCAGCAGCTTAGATGAGGGGGCTGGCTACACCTTC. This sequence joins TRBV11-1 and TRBJ1-2; 7 bases fit TRBD1. CDR1 is SGHAT and CDR2 is FQDESV in the germline V gene (reference sequence). J lost 7 bases, V lost 1 base, and 3 bases had no gene match. The CDR3 loop spans 13 amino acids.

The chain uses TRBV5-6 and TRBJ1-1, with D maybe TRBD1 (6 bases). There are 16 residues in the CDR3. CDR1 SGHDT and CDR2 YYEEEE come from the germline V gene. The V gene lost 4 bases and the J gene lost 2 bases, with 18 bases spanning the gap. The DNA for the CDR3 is TGTGCCAGCAGCCCGAGGACAGACTGGGGAAACACTGAAGCTTTCTTT. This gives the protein CASSPRTDWGNTEAFF.

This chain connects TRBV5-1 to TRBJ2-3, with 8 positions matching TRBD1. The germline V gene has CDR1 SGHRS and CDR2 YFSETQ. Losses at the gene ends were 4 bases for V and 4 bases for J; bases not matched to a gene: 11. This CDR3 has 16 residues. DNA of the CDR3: TGCGCCAGCAGCCTCGGGTTCACAGGGGGGTCAGATACGCAGTATTTT. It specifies CASSLGFTGGSDTQYF.